The present T cell receptor (beta chain) was sequenced within a study of CXCR3-negative and CXCR3-positive naive CD8 T cells (dated 2019 in TCRdb). Regarding the research as a whole: In total, some 150 million TRB reads were obtained, which works out to roughly 1.5 +/- 0.3 million reads per library. The TRBV-TRBJ cluster analysis covered naive subsets from 5 or 6 donors and memory cells from 3 donors. Diversity and physicochemical repertoire analyses were performed on about eleven donors pooled from two independent experiments. Study-wide findings and limitations: TRBV-TRBJ usage was similar between naive CXCR3-negative and CXCR3-positive cells from the same donor, while memory cells showed distinct patterns. Surface CD5, linked to self-reactivity in mice, was comparable between naive subsets; TCR interaction strength was therefore also inferred from TRB CDR3 physicochemical properties. CXCR3 expression partially decreased after cryopreservation, so most assays used freshly isolated PBMCs. Repertoire diversity was comparably high in both naive subsets but much lower in memory CD8+ T cells.

The run used a NextSeq 550. The Human TCR Profiling Kit (MiLaboratory) was used to make UMI-labeled 5' RACE TRB cDNA libraries. cDNA synthesis used the entire amount of extracted RNA, and PCR amplification then used the entire amount of cDNA produced. The libraries were made side by side, with each library going through the same number of PCR cycles. As for the authors' bioinformatics: MIGEC and MiXCR extracted about 48,000 +/- 9,800 unique UMI-labeled TRB cDNA molecules per library, requiring at least two reads per UMI. Each library averaged about 38,000 +/- 11,000 functional in-frame TRB CDR3 nucleotide clonotypes without stop codons. After downsampling to 5000 UMI-labeled TRB molecules per sample, diversity metrics such as normalized Shannon-Wiener and Chao1 were calculated in VDJtools. Clonotype-size-weighted physicochemical properties of the central five CDR3 residues (interaction energy, strength, volume and Kidera factor 4) were computed in VDJtools. After TCRdb reprocessed the reads, each CDR3 protein sequence was kept as one row, without DNA. The V and J calls here are based on TCRdb, not the publication. The table held for this sample gives tens of thousands of distinct CDR3 sequences. The top ten hold around 15% of the sample.

Spanning cysteine to phenylalanine, the CDR3 consists of 17 amino acids. DNA was not recorded. Note on this clonotype: This receptor's antigen is unknown.

For each CD8+ T cell subset, flow sorting was done in triplicate, and around 300,000 cells per subset went directly into RLT lysis buffer. Peripheral blood mononuclear cells were isolated from buffy coats by standard density gradient centrifugation. Total RNA was extracted from sorted cells with an RNeasy Mini Kit. The source material was memory CD8+ T cells from blood. The meaning of the sample's cell subset or site label: conventional CD8+ memory T cells (TMEM), sorted as controls. Recombination joined TRBV12-3 or TRBV12-4 with TRBJ2-5; TCRdb indicates TRBD1, and absent DNA this call remains unverified. The sequence came from a human donor in good health. Some clones in this sample may be carry-over from other donors' samples. The CDR3 reads CASSAGMAGGFKETQYF.